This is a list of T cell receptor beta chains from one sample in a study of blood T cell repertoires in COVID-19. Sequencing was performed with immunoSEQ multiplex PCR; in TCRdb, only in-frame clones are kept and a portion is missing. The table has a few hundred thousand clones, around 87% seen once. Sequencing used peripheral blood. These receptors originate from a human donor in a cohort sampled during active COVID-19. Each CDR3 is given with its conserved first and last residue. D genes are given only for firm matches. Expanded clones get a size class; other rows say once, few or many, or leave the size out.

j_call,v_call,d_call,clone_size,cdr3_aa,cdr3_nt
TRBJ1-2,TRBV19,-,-,CASRTQIGRGYGYTF,TGTGCCAGTAGGACTCAGATCGGACGGGGCTATGGCTACACCTTC
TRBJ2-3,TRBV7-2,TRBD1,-,CASSGDRPPDTQYF,TGTGCCAGCAGCGGGGACAGGCCCCCAGATACGCAGTATTTT
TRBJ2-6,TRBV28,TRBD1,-,CASQKQGAGANVLTF,TGTGCCAGCCAAAAACAGGGGGCTGGGGCCAACGTCCTGACTTTC
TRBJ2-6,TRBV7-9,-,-,CASSLSGAGANVLTF,TGTGCCAGCAGCTTATCGGGAGCTGGGGCCAACGTCCTGACTTTC
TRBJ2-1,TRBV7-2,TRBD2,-,CASSRSGGAGNEQFF,TGTGCCAGCAGCCGTAGCGGGGGGGCCGGGAATGAGCAGTTCTTC
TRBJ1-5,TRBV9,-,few,CASSASGTSNQPQHF,TGTGCCAGCAGCGCGTCAGGGACTTCAAATCAGCCCCAGCATTTT
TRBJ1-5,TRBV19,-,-,CASSMGVGGNQPQHF,TGTGCCAGTAGTATGGGAGTGGGTGGAAATCAGCCCCAGCATTTT
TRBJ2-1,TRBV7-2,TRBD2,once,CASSLKRGEVEQFF,TGTGCCAGCAGCTTAAAGCGGGGTGAGGTTGAGCAGTTCTTC
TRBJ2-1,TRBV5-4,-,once,CASSPGPPAAEQFF,TGTGCCAGCAGCCCAGGGCCTCCGGCGGCCGAGCAGTTCTTC
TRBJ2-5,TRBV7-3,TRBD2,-,CASSEGRVETQYF,TGTGCCAGCAGCGAAGGGAGGGTAGAGACCCAGTACTTC
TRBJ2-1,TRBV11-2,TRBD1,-,CASSGLRDREYEQFF,TGTGCCAGCAGCGGCCTCCGGGACAGGGAGTATGAGCAGTTCTTC
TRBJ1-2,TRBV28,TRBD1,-,CASTQQGAQGYTF,TGTGCCAGCACGCAACAGGGGGCGCAGGGCTACACCTTC
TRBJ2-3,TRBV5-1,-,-,CASSLAYGSGDTQYF,TGCGCCAGCAGCTTGGCCTACGGGTCCGGGGATACGCAGTATTTT
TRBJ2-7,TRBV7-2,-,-,CASQTGTAISYEQYF,TGTGCCAGCCAAACCGGGACTGCGATTTCCTACGAGCAGTACTTC
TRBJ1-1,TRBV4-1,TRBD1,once,CASSRQGTEAFF,TGCGCCAGCAGCAGACAGGGCACTGAAGCTTTCTTT